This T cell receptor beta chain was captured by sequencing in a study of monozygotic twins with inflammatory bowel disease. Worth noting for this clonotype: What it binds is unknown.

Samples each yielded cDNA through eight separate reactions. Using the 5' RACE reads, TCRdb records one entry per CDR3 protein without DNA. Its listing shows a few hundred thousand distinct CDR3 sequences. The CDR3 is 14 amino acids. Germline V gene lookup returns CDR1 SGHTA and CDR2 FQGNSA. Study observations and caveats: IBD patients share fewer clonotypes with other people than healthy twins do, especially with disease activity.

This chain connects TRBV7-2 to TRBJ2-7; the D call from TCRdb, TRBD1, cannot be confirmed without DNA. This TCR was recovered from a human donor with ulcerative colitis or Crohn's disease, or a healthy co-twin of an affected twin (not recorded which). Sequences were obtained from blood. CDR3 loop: CASSLGRGRNEQYF.